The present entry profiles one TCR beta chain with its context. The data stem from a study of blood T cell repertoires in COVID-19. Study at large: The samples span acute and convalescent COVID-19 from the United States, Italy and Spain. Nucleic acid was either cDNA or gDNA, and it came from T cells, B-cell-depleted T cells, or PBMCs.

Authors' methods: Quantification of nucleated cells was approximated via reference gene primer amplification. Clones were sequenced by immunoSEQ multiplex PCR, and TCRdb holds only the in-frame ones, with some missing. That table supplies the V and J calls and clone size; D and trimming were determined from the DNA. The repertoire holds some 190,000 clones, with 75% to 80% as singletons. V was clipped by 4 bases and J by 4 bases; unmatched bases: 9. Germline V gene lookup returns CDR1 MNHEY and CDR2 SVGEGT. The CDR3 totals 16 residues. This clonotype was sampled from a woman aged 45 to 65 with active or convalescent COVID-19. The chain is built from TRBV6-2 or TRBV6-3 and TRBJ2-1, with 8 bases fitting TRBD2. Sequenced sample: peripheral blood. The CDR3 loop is CASSLIGRASYNEQFF. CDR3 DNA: TGTGCCAGCAGTTTAATCGGGAGGGCCTCTTACAATGAGCAGTTCTTC.